This T cell receptor (beta chain) is from a study of T cell changes during pregnancy in multiple sclerosis. The data were produced by immunoSEQ multiplex PCR, yet TCRdb's version contains in-frame clones alone and is incomplete. The sample records 55,000 to 85,000 clones, about nine tenths being singletons. Germline CDR1 is LNHDA and CDR2 is SQIVND (reference sequence). Germline trimming cut 9 bases from V and 4 bases from J; bases unmatched to any gene: 6. The CDR3 runs 14 residues. This receptor was identified in a female donor with multiple sclerosis, enrolled in a pregnancy study. The material was peripheral blood, obtained in the third trimester of pregnancy. This chain uses TRBV19 with TRBJ1-5, with 10 nucleotides matching TRBD1. The CDR3 protein is CASGQGGWNQPQHF. CDR3 in DNA: TGTGCCAGCGGACAGGGGGGTTGGAATCAGCCCCAGCATTTT.